A selection of T cell receptor beta chains follows, all from one sample in a study of Ad26.COV2.S vaccination and SARS-CoV-2 variants. Some clones are missing from TCRdb's copy, which holds only in-frame ones; the method was immunoSEQ multiplex PCR. The sample consists of some 340,000 clones, 86% of them appearing once. The sample in question was peripheral blood, obtained in a trial of Ad26.COV2.S vaccine versus placebo. The receptors here all came from a person aged 18-60 years who received the Ad26.COV2.S COVID-19 vaccine or a placebo. The CDR3 runs from the conserved cysteine through the conserved F or W. Each record gives: J gene, CDR3 length, V gene, clone size, D gene, CDR3 protein, CDR3 DNA. The D gene is left open where the match is weak. Clone size is stated in some rows and not others, as once, few, many or a class when expanded.

J gene: TRBJ1-2
CDR3 length: 13
V gene: TRBV6-6
clone size: NA
D gene: NA
CDR3 protein: CASSYDYNYGYTF
CDR3 DNA: TGTGCCAGCAGTTACGACTATAACTATGGCTACACCTTC

J gene: TRBJ2-1
CDR3 length: 18
V gene: TRBV4-3
clone size: NA
D gene: TRBD2
CDR3 protein: CASSQGTSGGPYYNEQFF
CDR3 DNA: TGCGCCAGCAGCCAAGGGACTAGCGGGGGACCCTATTACAATGAGCAGTTCTTC

J gene: TRBJ1-2
CDR3 length: 13
V gene: TRBV19
clone size: NA
D gene: TRBD1
CDR3 protein: CASSSDRGHGYTF
CDR3 DNA: TGTGCCAGTAGTTCAGACAGGGGGCATGGCTACACCTTC

J gene: TRBJ2-3
CDR3 length: 16
V gene: TRBV18
clone size: once
D gene: NA
CDR3 protein: CASSPMGAGSTDTQYF
CDR3 DNA: TGTGCCAGCTCACCAATGGGTGCTGGTAGCACAGATACGCAGTATTTT

J gene: TRBJ1-6
CDR3 length: 13
V gene: TRBV7-2
clone size: once
D gene: NA
CDR3 protein: CASSLGPGSPLHF
CDR3 DNA: TGTGCCAGCAGCTTAGGTCCGGGTTCACCCCTCCACTTT

J gene: TRBJ1-5
CDR3 length: 13
V gene: TRBV2
clone size: few
D gene: NA
CDR3 protein: CASKSSSNQPQHF
CDR3 DNA: TGTGCCAGCAAGTCCAGTAGCAATCAGCCCCAGCATTTT

J gene: TRBJ2-5
CDR3 length: 15
V gene: TRBV5-1
clone size: NA
D gene: TRBD2
CDR3 protein: CASSLMWGGQETQYF
CDR3 DNA: TGCGCCAGCAGCTTGATGTGGGGGGGCCAAGAGACCCAGTACTTC

J gene: TRBJ1-1
CDR3 length: 16
V gene: TRBV9
clone size: NA
D gene: NA
CDR3 protein: CASSPPGRGSSTEAFF
CDR3 DNA: TGTGCCAGCAGCCCCCCGGGCAGGGGAAGTAGCACTGAAGCTTTCTTT

J gene: TRBJ1-1
CDR3 length: 15
V gene: TRBV18
clone size: NA
D gene: NA
CDR3 protein: CASSREGRMNTEAFF
CDR3 DNA: TGTGCCAGCTCACGGGAGGGACGGATGAACACTGAAGCTTTCTTT

J gene: TRBJ1-2
CDR3 length: 14
V gene: TRBV19
clone size: NA
D gene: TRBD1
CDR3 protein: CASRALDRMNGYTF
CDR3 DNA: TGTGCCAGTAGGGCCTTGGACAGGATGAATGGCTACACCTTC